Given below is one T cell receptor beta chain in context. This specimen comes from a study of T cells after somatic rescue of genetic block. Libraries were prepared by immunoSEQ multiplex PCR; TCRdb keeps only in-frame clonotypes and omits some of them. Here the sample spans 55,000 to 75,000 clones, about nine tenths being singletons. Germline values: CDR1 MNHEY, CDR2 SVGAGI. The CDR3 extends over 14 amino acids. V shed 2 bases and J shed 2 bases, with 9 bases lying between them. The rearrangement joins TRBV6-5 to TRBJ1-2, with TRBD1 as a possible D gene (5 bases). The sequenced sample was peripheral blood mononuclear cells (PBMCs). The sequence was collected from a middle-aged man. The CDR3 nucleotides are TGTGCCAGCAGTTACGCGGACACAAACTATGGCTACACCTTC. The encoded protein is CASSYADTNYGYTF.